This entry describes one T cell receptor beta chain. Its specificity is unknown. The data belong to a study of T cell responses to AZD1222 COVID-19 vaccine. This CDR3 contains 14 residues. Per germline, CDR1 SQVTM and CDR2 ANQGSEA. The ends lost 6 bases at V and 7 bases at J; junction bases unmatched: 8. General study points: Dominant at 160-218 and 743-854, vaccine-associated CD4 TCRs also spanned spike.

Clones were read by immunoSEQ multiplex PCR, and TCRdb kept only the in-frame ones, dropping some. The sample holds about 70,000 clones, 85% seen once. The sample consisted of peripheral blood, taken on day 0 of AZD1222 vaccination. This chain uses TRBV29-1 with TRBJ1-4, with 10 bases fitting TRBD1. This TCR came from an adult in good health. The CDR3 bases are TGCAGCGTGACGAAGGGACAGGGGACTGAAAAACTGTTTTTT. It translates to CSVTKGQGTEKLFF.